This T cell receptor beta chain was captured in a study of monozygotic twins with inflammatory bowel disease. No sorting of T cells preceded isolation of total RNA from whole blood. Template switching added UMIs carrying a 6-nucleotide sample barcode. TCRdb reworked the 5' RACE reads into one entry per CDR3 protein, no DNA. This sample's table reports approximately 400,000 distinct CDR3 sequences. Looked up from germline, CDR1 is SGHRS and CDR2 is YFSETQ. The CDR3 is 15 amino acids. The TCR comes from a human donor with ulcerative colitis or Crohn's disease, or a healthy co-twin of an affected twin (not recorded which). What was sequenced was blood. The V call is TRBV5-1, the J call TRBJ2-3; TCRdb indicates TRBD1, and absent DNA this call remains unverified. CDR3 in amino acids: CASSLEAGRGDTQYF.